These 14 T cell receptor beta chains share one sample of origin, sequenced in a study of T-cell memory formation after mild COVID-19. One entry per CDR3 protein, called by TCRdb with MiXCR from the 5' RACE reads. This table has approximately 170,000 distinct CDR3 sequences, over 10% appearing once. Sequenced: PBMCs or a T cell subset sorted from them (not recorded which). Receptors originate from a man aged 18 to 35 who had mild COVID-19 (a few samples of this study predate the infection). Cell type and time point are not known.

This clonotype was detected a few times. CDR3 DNA: TGCAGTGCTAGACAGGCTTTGAACACTGAAGCTTTCTTT. This codes for CSARQALNTEAFF. The chain is built from TRBV20-1 and TRBJ1-1; D ambiguous. The CDR3 runs to 13 residues. V lost 2 bases to trimming and J lost 0 bases, with 7 bases between them. Germline CDR1 reads DFQATT; CDR2 reads SNEGSKA (reference sequence).

This clonotype has more than one count but fewer than ten. V gene TRBV12-3 or TRBV12-4 combines with J gene TRBJ1-2, with 7 bases identical to TRBD1. The V and J ends lost 7 bases and 3 bases, in that order; junction bases with no gene match: 8. There are 14 residues in the CDR3. CDR3 sequence (DNA): TGTGCCAGCACCCTCAGGGGGATTGACTATGGCTACACCTTC. This sequence encodes CASTLRGIDYGYTF.

This clonotype is deemed medium-sized. This chain uses TRBV5-6 with TRBJ1-2; TRBD1 aligns across 7 bases. This CDR3 spans 15 amino acids. V trimming: 1 base; J trimming: 4 bases; junction bases outside the gene matches: 7. Germline V CDR1 and CDR2: SGHDT, YYEEEE. The chain's CDR3 is CASSLPGQLTYGYTF. DNA of the CDR3: TGTGCCAGCAGCTTGCCGGGACAGTTAACCTATGGCTACACCTTC.

The chain combines TRBV4-3 with TRBJ2-3, with 7 bases that match TRBD2. CDR3 size: 14 residues. Germline V gene lookup returns CDR1 LGHNA and CDR2 YSLEER. The J segment lost 7 bases and the V segment lost 4 bases, leaving 8 bases of the junction unmatched. The CDR3, as DNA: TGCGCCAGCAGCCGAAGGGAGGGAAAATATACGCAGTATTTT. Its protein is CASSRREGKYTQYF.

This clonotype has only a few counts. This chain joins TRBV7-2 and TRBJ1-5; no firm D call. CDR1 SGHTA and CDR2 FQGNSA come from the germline V gene. The V end was cut by 4 bases, the J end by 11 bases, with 12 bases between. The CDR3 loop spans 12 amino acids. CDR3 bases: TGTGCCAGCAGCTCCCCGGGTGGTGCCCAGCATTTT. Protein product: CASSSPGGAQHF.

The chain is built from TRBV6-5 and TRBJ2-3, with 10 nucleotides matching TRBD1. Germline V gene sequence: CDR1 MNHEY, CDR2 SVGAGI. V trimming: 6 bases; J trimming: 7 bases; junction bases outside the gene matches: 13. The CDR3 contains 16 residues. CDR3 coding DNA: TGTGCCAGCAGGACTGGACAGGGGGAATTGGGAAATACGCAGTATTTT. It specifies CASRTGQGELGNTQYF.

The chain couples TRBV6-2 or TRBV6-3 to TRBJ2-7, with 8 bases aligning to TRBD2. Germline V lookup: CDR1 MNHEY, CDR2 SVGEGT. The CDR3 length is 16 residues. V shed 4 bases, J shed 1 base, and the junction held 9 bases outside the gene matches. The CDR3 nucleotides are TGTGCCAGCAGTTCCCACAGCGGGGGAACGTCCTACGAGCAGTACTTC. This sequence encodes CASSSHSGGTSYEQYF.

This clonotype was seen a handful of times. The chain is built from TRBV24-1 and TRBJ2-1; D is ambiguous. The CDR3 is 16 residues long. Between the trimmed V and J ends, which lost 4 bases and 1 base, there was a span of 13 bases. Per the germline V gene, CDR1 is KGHDR and CDR2 is SFDVKD. The CDR3 nucleotides are TGTGCCACCAGTGACCAGAGCGCCACATCCTACAATGAGCAGTTCTTC. Amino acid sequence: CATSDQSATSYNEQFF.

This clonotype has a handful of counts. The V call is TRBV7-2, the J call TRBJ1-2; D remains ambiguous. The CDR3 is made up of 15 amino acids. The V and J ends lost 1 base and 2 bases respectively, with 11 bases between them. Germline V lookup: CDR1 SGHTA, CDR2 FQGNSA. The CDR3 loop is CASSLGRRTNYGYTF. Here the CDR3 DNA reads TGTGCCAGCAGCTTAGGGCGTCGAACAAACTATGGCTACACCTTC.

The V and J genes are TRBV12-3 or TRBV12-4 and TRBJ2-5, with D perhaps matching TRBD2 (7 bases). The CDR3 extends over 14 amino acids. Trimming shortened V by 6 bases and J by 4 bases, and 15 bases separated the two germline ends. The DNA of the CDR3 is TGTGCCAGCAGCAGACGGGGGGCTGTAGAGACCCAGTACTTC. Translating it yields CASSRRGAVETQYF.

This clonotype was seen a few times. The genes are TRBV20-1 and TRBJ1-1; 8 bases fit TRBD1. V was pared by 5 bases and J by 1 base, with 12 bases of the junction left unmatched. The length of the CDR3 is 16 residues. CDR1 is DFQATT and CDR2 is SNEGSKA in the germline V gene (reference sequence). The CDR3 DNA reads as TGCAGTGCTCAGCCAGGGGGCGTTTCGAAGAACACTGAAGCTTTCTTT. Its translation: CSAQPGGVSKNTEAFF.

This chain uses TRBV7-3 with TRBJ2-5, with D perhaps matching TRBD1 (5 bases). The ends were cut back, 2 bases at V and 3 bases at J, with 7 bases in the middle. The CDR3 runs to 13 residues. CDR1 is SGHTA, CDR2 FQGTGA, per germline. The CDR3 DNA follows: TGTGCCAGCAGCTTACGCAGGGAAGAGACCCAGTACTTC. Translated, it gives CASSLRREETQYF.

This clonotype was detected a few times. The chain is built from TRBV18 and TRBJ2-3; tentatively, D is TRBD2 (5 bases). The CDR3 is 15 amino acids. Trimming pared 6 bases from V and 3 bases from J, leaving 16 bases between. Germline assignment: CDR1 KGHSH and CDR2 LQKENI. The CDR3 coding sequence is TGTGCCAGCTCCCCCGGAGTCGGCGGGACAGATACGCAGTATTTT. Protein sequence: CASSPGVGGTDTQYF.

This clonotype was found a few times. The chain combines TRBV4-1 with TRBJ1-6; tentatively, D is TRBD1 (5 bases). The CDR3 has 16 amino acids. Trimming removed 0 bases at V and 4 bases at J, with 10 bases between. Germline V gene data show CDR1 as MGHRA and CDR2 as YSYEKL. Written as DNA, the CDR3 is TGCGCCAGCAGCCAAGATGGAGGGGAGTATAATTCACCCCTCCACTTT. Translated, it gives CASSQDGGEYNSPLHF.